Listed here are 9 T cell receptor beta chains from one sample, sequenced in a study of graft-versus-host responses after intestinal transplantation. Clones were sequenced by immunoSEQ multiplex PCR, and TCRdb holds only the in-frame ones, with some missing. This sample carries more than 20,000 clones, about 91% of them seen once, and the ten largest clones take approximately 5%. The source was PBMCs, collected roughly 64 days after intestinal transplantation. These TCRs come from a human patient who received an intestinal transplant, so some T cells may come from the graft donor.

The gene calls are TRBV10-3 and TRBJ1-4; D unclear. Looked up from germline, CDR1 is ENHRY and CDR2 is SYGVKD. CDR3 length equals 15 residues. The V end was cut by 6 bases, the J end by 10 bases, with 21 bases between. The CDR3: CAIRSSRSRVGKLFF. The CDR3, as DNA: TGTGCCATCAGATCTTCTAGGAGTCGGGTGGGAAAACTGTTTTTT.

The J gene is TRBJ1-1, the V gene TRBV5-1; the match to TRBD1 covers 7 bases. The CDR3 runs 13 residues. Germline CDR1 SGHRS, CDR2 YFSETQ. V lost 4 bases and J lost 4; bases outside the gene matches: 4. The CDR3 DNA reads TGCGCCAGCAGCAACCAGGGGGGCACTGAAGCTTTCTTT. It translates to CASSNQGGTEAFF.

This clone was seen only a few times. V and J are TRBV7-2 and TRBJ1-1; 9 nucleotides agree with TRBD1. The CDR3 spans 16 residues. Germline V gene sequence: CDR1 SGHTA, CDR2 FQGNSA. The V gene end was trimmed by 6 bases and the J gene end by 4 bases; junction bases not matched to a gene: 12. As DNA, the CDR3 is TGTGCCAGCAGTCTAGCGGGACAGGGAGGGGGCACTGAAGCTTTCTTT. This sequence encodes CASSLAGQGGGTEAFF.

This chain connects TRBV5-6 to TRBJ2-7, with 13 bases fitting TRBD2. Unmatched junction bases numbered 10, after V lost 3 bases and J lost 7 bases. Germline V gene sequence: CDR1 SGHDT, CDR2 YYEEEE. This CDR3 is 16 amino acids long. Here the CDR3 reads CASSSVTSGGPWEQYF. As DNA, the CDR3 is TGTGCCAGCAGCTCCGTGACTAGCGGGGGGCCGTGGGAGCAGTACTTC.

The CDR3 DNA reads TGTGCCAGCAGTTTGGGGACAGGCGGTAGCTATGGCTACACCTTC. It is translated as CASSLGTGGSYGYTF. V and J are TRBV6-1 and TRBJ1-2, with 8 bases fitting TRBD1. Germline V lookup: CDR1 MNHNS, CDR2 SASEGT. This CDR3 comprises 15 residues. The V segment lost 5 bases and the J segment 4 bases; nucleotides outside the gene matches: 9.

The chain is built from TRBV11-2 and TRBJ1-1; 7 bases fit TRBD1. Germline lookup yields CDR1 SGHAT and CDR2 FQNNGV. V lost 7 bases and J lost 2; bases outside the gene matches: 10. The CDR3 sequence is 15 residues long. CDR3 bases: TGTGCCAGCACCCTAAACAGGGGCTTTAACACTGAAGCTTTCTTT. Protein product: CASTLNRGFNTEAFF.

J is TRBJ1-2 and V is TRBV7-2; maybe TRBD1 (5 bases). The CDR3 runs to 14 residues. Germline CDR1 SGHTA, CDR2 FQGNSA. V lost 5 bases to trimming and J lost 0 bases, with 10 bases between them. The CDR3 DNA reads as TGTGCCAGCAGCGTTGGACAAGCTAACTATGGCTACACCTTC. Its translation is CASSVGQANYGYTF.

J is TRBJ1-5 and V is TRBV30; D is possibly TRBD1 (6 bases). The CDR3 is 13 residues long. Trimming took 0 bases from V and 6 from J, leaving 9 bases between them. In germline, CDR1 is GTSNPN, CDR2 SVGIG (reference sequence). The CDR3 nucleotides read TGTGCCTGGAGTGTACAGGGTGGTCAGCCCCAGCATTTT. Translation: CAWSVQGGQPQHF.

The chain combines TRBV6-5 with TRBJ1-2, with 8 positions matching TRBD1. Looked up from germline, CDR1 is MNHEY and CDR2 is SVGAGI. The J segment lost 8 bases and the V segment lost 4 bases, leaving 9 bases of the junction unmatched. The length of the CDR3 is 14 residues. As DNA, the CDR3 is TGTGCCAGCAGTTCCTTGGACAGGGAGAGCGGCTACACCTTC. This translates into CASSSLDRESGYTF.